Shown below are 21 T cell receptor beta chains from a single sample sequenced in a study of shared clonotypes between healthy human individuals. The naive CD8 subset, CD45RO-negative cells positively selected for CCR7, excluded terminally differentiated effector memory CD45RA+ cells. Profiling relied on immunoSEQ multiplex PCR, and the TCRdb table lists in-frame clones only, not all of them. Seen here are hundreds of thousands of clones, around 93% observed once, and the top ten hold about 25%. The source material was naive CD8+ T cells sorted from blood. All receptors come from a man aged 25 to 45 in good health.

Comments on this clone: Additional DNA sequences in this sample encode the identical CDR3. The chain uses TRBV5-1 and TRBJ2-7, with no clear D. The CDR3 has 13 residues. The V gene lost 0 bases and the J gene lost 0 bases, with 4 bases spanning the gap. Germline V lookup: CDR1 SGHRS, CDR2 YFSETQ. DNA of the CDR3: TGCGCCAGCAGCTTGGATCCCTCCTACGAGCAGTACTTC. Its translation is CASSLDPSYEQYF.

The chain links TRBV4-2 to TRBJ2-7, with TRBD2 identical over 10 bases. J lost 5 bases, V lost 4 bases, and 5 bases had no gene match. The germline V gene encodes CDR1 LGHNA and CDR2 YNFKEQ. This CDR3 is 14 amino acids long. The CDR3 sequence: CASSPSGGSDEQYF. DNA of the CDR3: TGTGCCAGCAGCCCTAGCGGGGGAAGCGACGAGCAGTACTTC.

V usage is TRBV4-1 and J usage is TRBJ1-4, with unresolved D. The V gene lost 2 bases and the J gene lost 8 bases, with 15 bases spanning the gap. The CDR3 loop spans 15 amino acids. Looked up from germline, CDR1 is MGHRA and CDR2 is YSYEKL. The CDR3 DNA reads TGCGCCAGCAGCCAAAACCCTCGCCCGGCGGAAAAACTGTTTTTT. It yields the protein CASSQNPRPAEKLFF.

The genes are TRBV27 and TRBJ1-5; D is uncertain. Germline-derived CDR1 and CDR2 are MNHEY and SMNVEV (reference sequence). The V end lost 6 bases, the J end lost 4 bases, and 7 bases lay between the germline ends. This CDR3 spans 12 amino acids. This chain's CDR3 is CASSRLNQPQHF. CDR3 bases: TGTGCCAGCAGCAGGCTAAATCAGCCCCAGCATTTT.

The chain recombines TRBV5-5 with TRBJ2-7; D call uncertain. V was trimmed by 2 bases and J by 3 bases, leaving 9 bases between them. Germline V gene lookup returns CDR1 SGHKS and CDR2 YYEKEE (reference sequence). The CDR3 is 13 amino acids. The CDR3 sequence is CASSLTLNYEQYF. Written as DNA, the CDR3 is TGTGCCAGCAGCTTAACCCTGAACTACGAGCAGTACTTC.

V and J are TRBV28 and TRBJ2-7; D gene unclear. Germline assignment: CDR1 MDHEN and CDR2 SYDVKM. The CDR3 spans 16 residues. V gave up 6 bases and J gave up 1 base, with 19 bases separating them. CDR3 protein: CASRVLKGITSYEQYF. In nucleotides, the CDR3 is TGTGCCAGCAGAGTTCTTAAGGGCATCACATCCTACGAGCAGTACTTC.

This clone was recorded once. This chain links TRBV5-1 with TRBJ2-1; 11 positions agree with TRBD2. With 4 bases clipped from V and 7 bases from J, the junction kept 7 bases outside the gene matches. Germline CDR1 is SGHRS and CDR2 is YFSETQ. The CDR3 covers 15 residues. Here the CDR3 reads CASSELAGVRNEQFF. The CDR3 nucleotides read TGCGCCAGCAGCGAACTAGCGGGAGTAAGGAATGAGCAGTTCTTC.

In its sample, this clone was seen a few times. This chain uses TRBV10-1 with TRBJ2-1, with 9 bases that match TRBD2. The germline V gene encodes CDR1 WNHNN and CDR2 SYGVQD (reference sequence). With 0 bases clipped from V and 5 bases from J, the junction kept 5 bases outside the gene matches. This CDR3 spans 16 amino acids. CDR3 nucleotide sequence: TGCGCCAGCAGTGAGTCGCTAGCGGGAAACCACAATGAGCAGTTCTTC. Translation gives CASSESLAGNHNEQFF.

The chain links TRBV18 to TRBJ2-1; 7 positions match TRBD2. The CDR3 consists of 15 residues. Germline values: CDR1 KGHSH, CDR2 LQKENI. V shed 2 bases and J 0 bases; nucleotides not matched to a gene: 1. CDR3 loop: CASSPWGGSYNEQFF. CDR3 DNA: TGTGCCAGCTCACCATGGGGGGGCTCCTACAATGAGCAGTTCTTC. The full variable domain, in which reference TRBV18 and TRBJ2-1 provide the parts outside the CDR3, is NAGVMQNPRHLVRRRGQEARLRCSPMKGHSHVYWYRQLPEEGLKFMVYLQKENIIDESGMPKERFSAEFPKEGPSILRIQQVVRGDSAAYFCASSPWGGSYNEQFFGPGTRLTVL.

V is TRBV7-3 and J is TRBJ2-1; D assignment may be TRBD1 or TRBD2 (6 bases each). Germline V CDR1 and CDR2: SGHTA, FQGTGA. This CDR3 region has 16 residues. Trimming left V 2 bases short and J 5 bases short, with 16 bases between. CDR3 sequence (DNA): TGTGCCAGCAGCTTATGGGGGGCTAGCAGCGACAATGAGCAGTTCTTC. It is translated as CASSLWGASSDNEQFF.

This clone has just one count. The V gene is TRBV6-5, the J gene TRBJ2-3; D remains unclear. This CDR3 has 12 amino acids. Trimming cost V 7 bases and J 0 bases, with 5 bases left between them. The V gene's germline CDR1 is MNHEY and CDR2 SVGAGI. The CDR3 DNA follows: TGTGCCAGCAAGGAAAGCACAGATACGCAGTATTTT. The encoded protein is CASKESTDTQYF.

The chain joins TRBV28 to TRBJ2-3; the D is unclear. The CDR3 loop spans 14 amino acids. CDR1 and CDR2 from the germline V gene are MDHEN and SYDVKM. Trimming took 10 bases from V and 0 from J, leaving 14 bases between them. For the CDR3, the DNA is TGTGCCATCCGCCCTACCCTTAGCACAGATACGCAGTATTTT. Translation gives CAIRPTLSTDTQYF. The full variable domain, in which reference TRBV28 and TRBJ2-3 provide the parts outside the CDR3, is DVKVTQSSRYLVKRTGEKVFLECVQDMDHENMFWYRQDPGLGLRLIYFSYDVKMKEKGDIPEGYSVSREKKERFSLILESASTNQTSMYLCAIRPTLSTDTQYFGPGTRLTVL.

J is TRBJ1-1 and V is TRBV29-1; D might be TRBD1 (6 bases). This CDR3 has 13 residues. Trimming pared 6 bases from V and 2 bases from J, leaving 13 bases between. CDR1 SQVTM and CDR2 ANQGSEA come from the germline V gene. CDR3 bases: TGCAGCGTCCCCAGGGGCTCCAACACTGAAGCTTTCTTT. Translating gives CSVPRGSNTEAFF.

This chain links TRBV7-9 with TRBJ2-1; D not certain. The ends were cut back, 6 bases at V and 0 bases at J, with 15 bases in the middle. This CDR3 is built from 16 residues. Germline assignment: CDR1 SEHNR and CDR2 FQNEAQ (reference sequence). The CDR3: CASRPPELSSYNEQFF. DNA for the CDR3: TGTGCCAGCAGGCCGCCAGAGTTGAGCTCCTACAATGAGCAGTTCTTC.

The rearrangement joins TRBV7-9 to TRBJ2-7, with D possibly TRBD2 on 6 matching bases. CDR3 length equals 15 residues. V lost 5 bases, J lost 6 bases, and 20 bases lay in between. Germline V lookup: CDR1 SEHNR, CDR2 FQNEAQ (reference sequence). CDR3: CASSHPGGGTSEQYF. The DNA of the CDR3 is TGTGCCAGCAGCCACCCGGGTGGAGGGACGTCCGAGCAGTACTTC.

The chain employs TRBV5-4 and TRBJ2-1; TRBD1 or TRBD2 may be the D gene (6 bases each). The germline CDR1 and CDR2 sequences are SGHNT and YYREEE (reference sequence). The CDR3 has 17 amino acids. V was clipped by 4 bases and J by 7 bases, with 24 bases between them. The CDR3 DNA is TGTGCCAGCAGCAGGGGGATCGGGGGCGTTGTGAAAAATGAGCAGTTCTTC. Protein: CASSRGIGGVVKNEQFF.

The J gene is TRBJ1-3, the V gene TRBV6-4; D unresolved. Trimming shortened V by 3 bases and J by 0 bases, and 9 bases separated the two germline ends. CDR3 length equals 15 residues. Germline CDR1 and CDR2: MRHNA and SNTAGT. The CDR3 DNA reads TGTGCCAGCAGTGAGGGCGTAAGCTCTGGAAACACCATATATTTT. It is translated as CASSEGVSSGNTIYF.

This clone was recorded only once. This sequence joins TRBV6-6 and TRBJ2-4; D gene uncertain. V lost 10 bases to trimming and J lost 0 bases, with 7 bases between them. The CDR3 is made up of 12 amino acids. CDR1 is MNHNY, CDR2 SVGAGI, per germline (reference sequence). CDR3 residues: CATLGAKNIQYF. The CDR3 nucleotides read TGTGCCACCCTGGGAGCCAAAAACATTCAGTACTTC.

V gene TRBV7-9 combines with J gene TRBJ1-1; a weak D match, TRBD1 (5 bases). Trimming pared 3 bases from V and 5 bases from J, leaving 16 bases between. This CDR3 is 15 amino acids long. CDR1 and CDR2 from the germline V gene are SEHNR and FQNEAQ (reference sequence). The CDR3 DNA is TGTGCCAGCAGCTTCGGGGGAGGGCAAGGGACTGAAGCTTTCTTT. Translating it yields CASSFGGGQGTEAFF.

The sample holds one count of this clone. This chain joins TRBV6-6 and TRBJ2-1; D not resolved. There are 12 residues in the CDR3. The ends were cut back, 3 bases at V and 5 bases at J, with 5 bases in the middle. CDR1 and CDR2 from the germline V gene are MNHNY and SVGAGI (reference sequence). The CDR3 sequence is CASSYMHNEQFF. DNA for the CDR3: TGTGCCAGCAGTTATATGCACAATGAGCAGTTCTTC.

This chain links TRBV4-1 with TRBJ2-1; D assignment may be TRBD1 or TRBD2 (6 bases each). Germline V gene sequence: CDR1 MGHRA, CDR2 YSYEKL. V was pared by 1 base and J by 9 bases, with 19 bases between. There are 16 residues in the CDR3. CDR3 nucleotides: TGCGCCAGCAGCCAAGGTGGCGGGACAAACCCCACTGAGCAGTTCTTC. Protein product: CASSQGGGTNPTEQFF.